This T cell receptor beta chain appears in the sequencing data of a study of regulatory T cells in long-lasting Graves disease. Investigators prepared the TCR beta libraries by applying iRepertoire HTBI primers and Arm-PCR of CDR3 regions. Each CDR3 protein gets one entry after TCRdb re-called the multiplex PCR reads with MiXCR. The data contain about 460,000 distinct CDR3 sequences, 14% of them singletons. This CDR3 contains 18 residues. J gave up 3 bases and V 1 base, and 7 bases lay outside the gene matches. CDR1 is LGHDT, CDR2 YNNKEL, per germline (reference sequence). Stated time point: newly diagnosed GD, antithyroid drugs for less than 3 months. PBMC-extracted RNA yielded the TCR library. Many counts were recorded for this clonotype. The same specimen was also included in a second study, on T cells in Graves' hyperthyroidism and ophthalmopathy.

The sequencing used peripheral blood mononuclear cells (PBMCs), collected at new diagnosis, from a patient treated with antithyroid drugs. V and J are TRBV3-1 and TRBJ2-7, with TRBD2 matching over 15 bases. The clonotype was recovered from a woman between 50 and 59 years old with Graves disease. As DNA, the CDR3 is TGTGCCAGCAGCCAAGGGACTAGCGGGAGGGATTACTTCTACGAGCAGTACTTC. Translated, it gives CASSQGTSGRDYFYEQYF.